This is a list of T cell receptor beta chains from one sample in a study of blood T cell repertoires in COVID-19. Clones were read by immunoSEQ multiplex PCR, and TCRdb kept only the in-frame ones, dropping some. There are about 440,000 clones in the sample; roughly 85% occur only once, and just under 2% lies in the top ten. The sequenced sample was PBMCs or T cells enriched from blood (not recorded which). The receptor source for this set is a woman under 30 with acute COVID-19. The CDR3 runs from the conserved cysteine through the conserved F or W. Fields, in order: V gene, J gene, CDR3 protein.

TRBV6-5	TRBJ2-5	CASTLEETQYF
TRBV6-5	TRBJ1-1	CASGLHRGWDTEAFF
TRBV9	TRBJ2-2	CASSPTGSPGELFF
TRBV4-2	TRBJ2-3	CASSKGLAGASDTQYF
TRBV27	TRBJ1-6	CASSLSRQGTLNSPLHF
TRBV6-5	TRBJ2-7	CASGGGQGAAYEQYF
TRBV5-4	TRBJ1-2	CASSFTGGTGGYTF
TRBV28	TRBJ2-5	CASSPLGQGQETQYF
TRBV15	TRBJ2-3	CATSTAPKTSWGADTQYF
TRBV19	TRBJ2-7	CASSAQGGYEQYF
TRBV6-5	TRBJ2-1	CASRPGQGSNEQFF
TRBV5-1	TRBJ2-2	CASSLLSVSSGRFNTGELFF
TRBV7-9	TRBJ1-1	CASSFPGKNTEAFF
TRBV7-2	TRBJ2-3	CASSFRDRGATDTQYF
TRBV19	TRBJ1-4	CASRTTGSSYEKLFF
TRBV18	TRBJ1-2	CASSPGQPQGYGYTF
TRBV7-8	TRBJ1-1	CASSPTPNTEAFF
TRBV9	TRBJ2-3	CASSVGGNTDTQYF
TRBV30	TRBJ2-1	CAWSFSGTRNEQFF
TRBV6-5	TRBJ1-1	CASSYRGGPANTEAFF
TRBV6-1	TRBJ1-1	CASSDRTGVTEAFF
TRBV25-1	TRBJ2-1	CASSPNDHMGGDNEQFF
TRBV24-1	TRBJ1-6	CATNGGSGSPLHF
TRBV7-2	TRBJ2-7	CASSGRDRVVSYEQYF
TRBV29-1	TRBJ1-1	CSGRGTGNTEAFF
TRBV5-1	TRBJ1-1	CASSLGQAWTEAFF
TRBV28	TRBJ2-1	CASSSRYMQSYNEQFF
TRBV28	TRBJ2-7	CASIRTSVLSSYEQYF
TRBV27	TRBJ1-2	CASRITGGDYGYTF
TRBV27	TRBJ2-1	CASSGGTSGVYNEQFF
TRBV19	TRBJ1-2	CASSQGGGNYGYTF
TRBV30	TRBJ2-7	CAWVSSGRASRREQYF
TRBV29-1	TRBJ1-1	CSAFRQNTEAFF
TRBV18	TRBJ1-2	CASSRGEDYGYTF
TRBV6-5	TRBJ1-6	CASSRDSNSPLHF
TRBV27	TRBJ1-5	CASSPIGQGNQPQHF
TRBV6-5	TRBJ1-2	CASSYGLAANYGYTF
TRBV11-2	TRBJ1-1	CASSLNTQSGRLRTEAFF
TRBV6-2/TRBV6-3	TRBJ2-3	CASSYSSSPSTDTQYF
TRBV18	TRBJ2-7	CASSPPVLVYEQYF
TRBV18	TRBJ2-5	CASSPSGGAGGETQYF
TRBV7-9	TRBJ2-5	CASSFSQGVGETQYF
TRBV3-1/TRBV3-2	TRBJ1-6	CASSPDWGINSPLHF
TRBV5-4	TRBJ1-4	CASSGDRANEKLFF
TRBV19	TRBJ1-5	CASSIGGTSNQPQHF
TRBV7-9	TRBJ1-4	CASSRTGVKEKLFF